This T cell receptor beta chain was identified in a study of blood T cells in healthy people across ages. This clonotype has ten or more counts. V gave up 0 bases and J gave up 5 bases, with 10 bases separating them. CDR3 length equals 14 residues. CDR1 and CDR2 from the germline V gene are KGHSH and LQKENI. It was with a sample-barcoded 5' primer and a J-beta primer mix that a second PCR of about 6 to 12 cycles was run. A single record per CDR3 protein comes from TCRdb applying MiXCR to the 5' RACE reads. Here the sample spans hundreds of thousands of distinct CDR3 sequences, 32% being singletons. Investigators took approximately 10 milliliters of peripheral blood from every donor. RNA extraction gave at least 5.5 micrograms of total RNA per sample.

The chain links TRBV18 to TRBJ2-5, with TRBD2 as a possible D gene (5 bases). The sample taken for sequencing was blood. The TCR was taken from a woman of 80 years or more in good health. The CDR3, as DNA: TGTGCCAGCTCACCACCTGAGGGCGGGGAGACCCAGTACTTC. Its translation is CASSPPEGGETQYF.